One and the same sample provided the 18 T cell receptor beta chains below, sequenced in a study of tumor-infiltrating lymphocytes in primary liver carcinoma. From roughly 0.45 ug total RNA, TCR beta cDNA was generated with a primer in the constant region. Amplification in three nested multiplex PCR rounds with slightly modified ARM-PCR gave rise to TCR beta libraries. Running approximately 10 cycles apiece, the first two PCR rounds relied on TRBV1-TRBV30 forward primers together with a C-beta reverse primer. TCRdb re-derived calls from the multiplex PCR reads in MiXCR, one entry per CDR3 protein. Of 300,000 to 350,000 distinct CDR3 sequences listed, around 60% were seen once; the top ten hold 6.5%. Alongside blood RNA obtained from unsorted whole blood, germline DNA was also extracted. The source material was peripheral blood. These receptor sequences come from a man aged 35 to 55 with primary liver carcinoma and hepatitis B virus infection.

Details on this clonotype: A single base separates this from a much larger clone, so it may be a read error. Lacking the conserved final phenylalanine or tryptophan, this CDR3 likely reflects a read error. The chain is built from TRBV10-3 and TRBJ1-2; 8 bases align to TRBD1. CDR1 and CDR2 from the germline V gene are ENHRY and SYGVKD. V trimming: 8 bases; J trimming: 3 bases; junction bases outside the gene matches: 5. This CDR3 has 13 amino acids. In nucleotides, the CDR3 is TGTGCCATCGCGGACAGGGTCGACTATGGCTACACCATC. Its protein product is CAIADRVDYGYTI.

Regarding this clonotype: This may stem from a read error, because a much larger clone lies one nucleotide away. The chain couples TRBV12-3 or TRBV12-4 to TRBJ1-4; no firm D call. The ends were cut back, 7 bases at V and 7 bases at J, with 13 bases in the middle. The CDR3 loop spans 13 amino acids. CDR3 residues: CASNTHMGEKLFF. The CDR3 DNA reads TGTGCCAGCAATACCCACATGGGTGAAAAACTGTTTTTT.

In its sample, this clonotype was seen many times. The rearrangement links TRBV4-2 to TRBJ2-1; D could derive from TRBD1 or TRBD2 (5 bases each). Trimming left V 4 bases short and J 6 bases short, with 16 bases between. The CDR3 spans 15 residues. Germline loops: CDR1 LGHNA, CDR2 YNFKEQ. This CDR3 reads CASSPTWSGGNEQFF. The DNA for the CDR3 is TGTGCCAGCAGCCCGACGTGGTCTGGGGGCAATGAGCAGTTCTTC.

This clonotype was found a few times. The conserved phenylalanine or tryptophan normally closing the CDR3 is absent here, so this likely arose from a read error. This rearrangement joins TRBV6-6 to TRBJ2-1; unclear D gene. Germline-derived CDR1 and CDR2 are MNHNY and SVGAGI (reference sequence). This CDR3 is 11 amino acids long. Trimming removed 8 bases from V and 9 bases from J, with 11 bases in between. The CDR3 DNA sequence: TGTGCCAGCGGTAATGTTGCTGAGCAGTTCCTC. Residues: CASGNVAEQFL.

This clonotype was detected many times. The chain couples TRBV7-9 to TRBJ1-2; 7 nucleotides match TRBD1. Unmatched junction bases numbered 13, after V lost 7 bases and J lost 8 bases. The CDR3 totals 14 residues. CDR1 is SEHNR and CDR2 is FQNEAQ in the germline V gene (reference sequence). CDR3 in DNA: TGTGCCAGCACCTCAATCGGAGGGGGCCAAGGCTACACCTTC. The encoded protein is CASTSIGGGQGYTF.

Points on this clonotype: Given a much more abundant clone one base away, this may be a read error. The chain employs TRBV7-9 and TRBJ2-1; 8 bases fit TRBD2. This CDR3 comprises 14 residues. With 3 bases clipped from V and 5 bases from J, the junction kept 3 bases outside the gene matches. CDR1 is SEHNR and CDR2 is FQNEAQ in the germline V gene (reference sequence). The CDR3 nucleotides read TGTGCCAGCAGCTTCGAACTAGCGGACAATGAGCAGTTCTTC. Its translation is CASSFELADNEQFF.

On this clonotype itself: This clone may be a read error of a much larger clone one base away. The rearrangement joins TRBV6-2 or TRBV6-3 to TRBJ1-5; unclear D gene. The CDR3 extends over 10 amino acids. The germline V gene encodes CDR1 MNHEY and CDR2 SVGEGT. V gave up 11 bases and J gave up 9 bases, with 11 bases separating them. For the CDR3, the DNA is TGTGCCTGTCAATCGGGGCCCCAGCATTTT. It is translated as CACQSGPQHF.

The sample holds many counts of this clonotype. V and J are TRBV5-6 and TRBJ2-1; D is perhaps TRBD1 or TRBD2 (5 bases each). Germline CDR1 and CDR2: SGHDT and YYEEEE. V lost 0 bases, J lost 9 bases, and 10 bases lay in between. The CDR3 length is 13 residues. CDR3 DNA: TGTGCCAGCAGCTTGGAGGCAGGGACTGAGCAGTTCTTC. The encoded protein is CASSLEAGTEQFF.

In this sample, this clonotype turned up a few times. This rearrangement joins TRBV7-3 to TRBJ2-1; D might be TRBD2 (5 bases). CDR1 and CDR2 from the germline V gene are SGHTA and FQGTGA. V was clipped by 4 bases and J by 5 bases, with 9 bases between them. The CDR3 covers 13 residues. CDR3 residues: CASSSLVNNEQFF. The CDR3 nucleotides are TGTGCCAGCAGCTCACTAGTGAACAATGAGCAGTTCTTC.

Of note for this clonotype: This may be a read error: a much more frequent sequence differs by one nucleotide. This chain joins TRBV6-1 and TRBJ2-7, with a tentative D call TRBD1 (6 bases). This CDR3 region has 15 residues. Trimming left V 7 bases short and J 0 bases short, with 16 bases between. Germline CDR1 reads MNHNS; CDR2 reads SASEGT. The CDR3 DNA reads as TGTGCCAGCATTAGGATAGGGACAAGCTCCTACGAGCAGTACTTC. Residues: CASIRIGTSSYEQYF.

In regard to this clonotype: One end of the junction varies from germline; a read error may be responsible. CDR3 coding DNA: TGCGCCAGCAGCCAGGGACTAGCGTTTAGCTACCAGCAGTACTTC. This translates into CASSQGLAFSYQQYF. The rearrangement joins TRBV4-3 to TRBJ2-7; 10 nucleotides line up with TRBD2. CDR1 is LGHNA and CDR2 is YSLEER in the germline V gene. CDR3 length: 15 amino acids.

J is TRBJ1-1 and V is TRBV30; no definite D call. Germline V CDR1 and CDR2: GTSNPN, SVGIG (reference sequence). Trimming removed 2 bases at V and 4 bases at J, with 5 bases between. There are 11 residues in the CDR3. In DNA form, the CDR3 reads TGTGCCTGGAGTCACCTCACTGAAGCTTTCTTT. Residues: CAWSHLTEAFF.

The chain joins TRBV6-6 to TRBJ2-3, with D tentatively TRBD2 (6 bases). The CDR3 runs 13 residues. Per germline, CDR1 MNHNY and CDR2 SVGAGI (reference sequence). Trimming took off 6 bases at V and 4 bases at J, with 11 bases between the two ends. CDR3 protein: CASRTGVADTQYF. For the CDR3, the DNA is TGTGCCAGCAGAACGGGAGTGGCAGATACGCAGTATTTT.

This clonotype was seen many times. The chain has TRBV11-2 and TRBJ2-3, with D hard to call. The CDR3 covers 14 residues. CDR1 SGHAT and CDR2 FQNNGV come from the germline V gene. The V end lost 4 bases, the J end lost 4 bases, and 12 bases lay between the germline ends. The CDR3 sequence is CASSSTTTADTQYF. CDR3 nucleotides: TGTGCCAGCAGCTCCACGACGACGGCAGATACGCAGTATTTT.

This clonotype occurred many times. The CDR3 nucleotides are TGTGCCAGCAGCCCGAGGAAGCTAGGCCAAGAGACCCAGTACTTC. Translation: CASSPRKLGQETQYF. This chain uses TRBV5-6 with TRBJ2-5; D is ambiguous. This CDR3 has 15 amino acids. Per the germline V gene, CDR1 is SGHDT and CDR2 is YYEEEE. Trimming took 4 bases from V and 1 from J, leaving 14 bases between them.

Turning to this clonotype: An end of the junction does not agree with germline; a read error may underlie this. The CDR3 loop is CDSSAIAGEQFF. CDR3 bases: TGTGACAGCAGCGCCATAGCGGGTGAGCAATTCTTC. The J gene is TRBJ2-1, the V gene TRBV11-3, with TRBD2 matching 7 bases. CDR1 SGHNT and CDR2 YENEEA come from the germline V gene. The CDR3 contains 12 residues. Looking up the rest from reference TRBV11-3 and TRBJ2-1 gives the full variable domain: EAGVVQSPRYKIIEKKQPVAFWCNPISGHNTLYWYLQNLGQGPELLIRYENEEAVDDSQLPKDRFSAERLKGVDSTLKIQPAELGDSAVYLCDSSAIAGEQFFGPGTRLTVL.

On this clonotype itself: The junction differs from germline at one of its ends, possibly a read error. The chain combines TRBV6-2 or TRBV6-3 with TRBJ2-5, with 10 bases matching TRBD2. CDR3 length equals 19 residues. The germline gives CDR1 MNHEY, CDR2 SVGEGT. CDR3 sequence: CVSSSTRTSGRGVLETQYF. CDR3 sequence (DNA): TGTGTCAGCAGTTCGACTCGGACTAGCGGCAGGGGCGTCCTAGAGACCCAGTACTTC.

Notes on this clonotype: A much bigger clone sits one base away, suggesting this may be a read error. The chain links TRBV6-2 or TRBV6-3 to TRBJ2-1; D is perhaps TRBD1 (6 bases). Germline CDR1 MNHEY, CDR2 SVGEGT. The CDR3 has 14 residues. Trimming left V 7 bases short and J 1 base short, with 11 bases between. CDR3 sequence (DNA): TGTGCCAGCACTCTCACAGGGTCCTACAATGAGCAGTTCTTC. It encodes CASTLTGSYNEQFF.